The TCR beta chain under discussion was sequenced for a study of blood T cells in healthy people across ages (dated by TCRdb to about 2015). Turning to the overall study: Template switching captured roughly one uniquely barcoded TCR beta cDNA molecule per two T cells in model experiments. The study measured age-related changes in TCR beta repertoire diversity using deep sequencing normalized with unique cDNA molecular identifiers. Four age groups were formed from the donors: young (average 16 years), middle-aged (approximately 41), aged (over 55) and long-lived (about 80). For two donors (one aged 18 to 30 and one aged 80 or older), the study analyzed two additional independent replicas of 1 million unique cDNA reads from the same blood draw.

The donors were 40 or so Caucasian individuals from Russia, aged roughly 6 to 90 years, who were systemically healthy. Approximately 9 milliliters of peripheral blood were collected from each donor into EDTA-treated Vacutainer tubes. PBMCs were isolated by Ficoll-Paque density-gradient centrifugation, with at least 6 million obtained per sample. Total RNA, at least 5.5 micrograms per sample, was extracted from PBMCs with Trizol reagent. For every donor, an aliquot of PBMCs went through flow cytometry to measure the percentages of naive CD45RAhigh/CD27high T cells. Points the paper makes about the study in general: Estimates of total diversity based on one million sequenced T cells were considered lower bounds and underestimates. Because the CMV infection status of the donors was unknown, age-related changes in expanded clonotypes may potentially have been confounded. Compared with the aged group, the long-lived group had more naive CD4+ T cells, fewer expanded clones and increased TCR diversity, suggesting age selection. There was a strong correlation between observed TCR beta diversity and the percentage of naive T cells measured by flow cytometry. Because profiling used bulk unsorted PBMCs, naive and antigen-experienced compartments could not be compared conclusively. As age increased, observed TCR beta diversity per million T cells dropped in a roughly linear way, and a significant reduction was already evident by age around 41.

Ten or more counts support this clonotype. No antigen is known for it. No base quality information exists; no much larger clone differs at one position. From the germline V gene, CDR1 is ENHRY and CDR2 is SYGVKD. A distance of 13 bases separates the germline ends of V and J, which lose 4 bases and 6 bases respectively. Including cysteine and phenylalanine, the CDR3 has 14 amino acids. Solely the CDR3 DNA is kept, with 42 bases framed from the first base. The method behind the library was 5' RACE. Sequencing was performed on an Illumina HiSeq 2500. A second roughly 7 to 12 cycle PCR used a sample-barcoded 5' primer and a J-beta primer mix. Each TCR beta cDNA molecule received a unique molecular identifier from a template-switch 5' adaptor carrying 12 random nucleotides. Each sample yielded at least 3 million CDR3-containing paired-end reads. The Mint cDNA synthesis kit, primed by a TRBC-specific oligonucleotide, was used to synthesize first-strand cDNA from all RNA. All cDNA was treated with uracil-DNA glycosylase and then went through a first 18-cycle PCR with the universal primers M1SS and BC2_uni_R. In the source study's methods: Each sample was normalized by randomly selecting 1 million high-quality reads, each carrying a distinct molecular identifier. Instead of being binned into consensus sequences, reads with shared molecular identifiers were discarded. MiTCR, set to a Q25 quality threshold and the strictest error-elimination algorithm, was used for CDR3 identification, clonotype clustering and error correction. A nonparametric unseen species model using Euler transformation provided a lower-bound estimate of total TCR beta diversity. TCRdb cleaned the public reads at Q25 with fastp, built clones with MiXCR and kept in-frame beta chains. Entries that share a CDR3 protein sequence are merged under the most common genes and DNA. The V and J calls follow TCRdb's processing rather than the paper's. In all, the sample holds more than 900,000 distinct CDR3 sequences, and about 29% of those were seen once. Roughly 10% of the sample is in the top ten clones.

These records were also assigned to another study, of T cells of mothers and their children. As the second study states: Donors were nine systemically healthy Caucasian individuals: three mothers and their six children. cDNA synthesis used all of the extracted RNA, with roughly 1.6 ug of RNA in each 15 ul reaction. In the second PCR, sample barcodes and 2-4 random nucleotides were introduced via the M1S primer. Each mother yielded over 9.5 million TCR beta CDR3 reads and each child roughly 2.9 million reads. TCR recombination output is similarly shaped by thymic selection in related and unrelated pairs, with a minor effect exerted by inherited differences. Normalized repertoire overlap in related mother-child pairs was always slightly higher than in unrelated mother-child pairs, but the difference was never significant. No persistent microchimeric T cell clones were found, with a detection sensitivity of roughly 100 clones per million clonotypes. Deep NGS was used in the study to compare the TCR beta repertoires of mothers and children and to look for features that separate related mother-child pairs from unrelated individuals. Mothers averaged roughly 36 +/- 4 years of age and children averaged 11 +/- 4 years. After adapters were ligated using NEBNext reagents, the libraries underwent 100+100 nt paired-end sequencing on an Illumina HiSeq 2000. To prevent cross-contamination, the mother and child libraries were prepared a month apart and were sequenced in separate runs. Each donor had between about 450,000 and 2,100,000 distinct TCR beta clonotypes identified. Naive TCR beta clonotypes were estimated from low-frequency clonotypes matched to each donor's FACS-determined naive share, without sorting.

This clonotype was sampled from a woman between 40 and 55 years old in good health. In this chain, TRBV10-3 is recombined with TRBJ2-1; no D gene is confidently identified. Sequenced: blood. The base sequence is TGTGCCATCAGTGGGCAGGCATTACGCAATGAGCAGTTCTTC. Translated, this gives CAISGQALRNEQFF.